This TCR beta chain is drawn from a study of T-cell memory formation after mild COVID-19. Study summary: TCR clusters were largely donor specific.

TCRdb recomputed calls from the 5' RACE reads with MiXCR, one row per CDR3 protein. The data contain about 190,000 distinct CDR3 sequences, 27% of them singletons. Study outcomes and limitations: Contracting CD4+ clones sat mainly in CM and EM; CD8+ in EMRA. Among clones contracting day 15 to 85, CD4/CD8 was balanced, whereas later expanders leaned CD4+. The study detected some responding clones in pre-infection memory, suggesting cross-reactive memory joined.

The CDR3 is 14 residues long. Deletions cut 6 bases from V and 4 bases from J, with 16 bases between. The germline V gene encodes CDR1 LNHDA and CDR2 SQIVND (reference sequence). There are a few counts of this clonotype. Antigen specificity is unknown. This clonotype was obtained from an adult woman who had mild COVID-19 (a few samples of this study predate the infection). Cell type and time point are not known. The sample taken for sequencing was PBMCs or a T cell subset sorted from them (not recorded which). V gene TRBV19 combines with J gene TRBJ2-7; D tentatively fits TRBD1 or TRBD2 (5 bases each). The CDR3: CASRPGPGSYEQYF. The CDR3 region has the DNA TGTGCCAGTAGACCGGGACCAGGTTCGTACGAGCAGTACTTC.